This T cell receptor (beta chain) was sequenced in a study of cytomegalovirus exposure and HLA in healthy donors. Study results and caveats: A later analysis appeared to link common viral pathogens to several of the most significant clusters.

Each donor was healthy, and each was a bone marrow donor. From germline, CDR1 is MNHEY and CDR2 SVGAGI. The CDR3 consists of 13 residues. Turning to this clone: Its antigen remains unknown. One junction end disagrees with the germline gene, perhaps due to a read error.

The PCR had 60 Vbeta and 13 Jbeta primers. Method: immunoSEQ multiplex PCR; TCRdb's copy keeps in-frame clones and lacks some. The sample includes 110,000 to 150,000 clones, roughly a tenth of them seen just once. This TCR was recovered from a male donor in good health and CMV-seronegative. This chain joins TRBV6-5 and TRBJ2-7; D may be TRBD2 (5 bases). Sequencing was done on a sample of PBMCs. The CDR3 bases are TGTGCCCGCAGTTCTTGGGGAGCCTACGAGCAGTACTTC. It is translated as CARSSWGAYEQYF.